What follows is one T cell receptor (beta chain) and its context. The antigen is not known. These data belong to a study of cytomegalovirus exposure and HLA in healthy donors. Vbeta (60) and Jbeta (13) primers were used in the PCR. Some clones are missing from TCRdb's copy, which holds only in-frame ones; the method was immunoSEQ multiplex PCR. The sample comprises roughly 160,000 clones, roughly 70% of which are singletons, and approximately 5.6% rests with the top ten. Regarding the study as a whole: What TCR beta sequences reportedly achieved was accurate prediction of HLA-A and HLA-B alleles in most subjects. Fewer N-insertions (relative to the approximately 700-donor mean) were reportedly seen in an Asian-associated ancestry cluster in a later analysis.

The germline V gene has CDR1 SGDLS and CDR2 YYNGEE. The CDR3 has 21 residues. Trimming at V came to 0 bases and at J to 1 base, leaving 16 bases not matched to a gene. The specimen was PBMCs. This chain links TRBV9 with TRBJ2-6, with 7 bases fitting TRBD1. This clonotype originated in a young woman in good health and CMV-seropositive. The CDR3 DNA follows: TGTGCCAGCAGCGTAGCCCTAGGGCGGACAGGATTTACTTCTGGGGCCAACGTCCTGACTTTC. It is translated as CASSVALGRTGFTSGANVLTF. Complete variable domain (other parts from reference TRBV9 and TRBJ2-6): DSGVTQTPKHLITATGQRVTLRCSPRSGDLSVYWYQQSLDQGLQFLIQYYNGEERAKGNILERFSAQQFPDLHSELNLSSLELGDSALYFCASSVALGRTGFTSGANVLTFGAGSRLTVL.